A selection of T cell receptor beta chains follows, all from one sample in a study of T cells after yellow fever vaccination. TCRdb called the 5' RACE reads again in MiXCR, with one record for every CDR3 protein. The sample records about 310,000 distinct CDR3 sequences, roughly 3.5% being singletons. Sequenced material: PBMCs, taken on the day of the yellow fever booster vaccination. These receptors came from a man aged 18 to 29 who received the YFV17D yellow fever vaccine. The CDR3 runs from the conserved cysteine through the conserved F or W. A D gene is named only where the DNA matches it firmly. A clone size is listed for some rows: how often the clone was seen (once, few, many), or a class if it is expanded.

>17|many|TRBJ2-1|TRBD2|TRBV5-1
CASSDQPPGLAGVEQFF
TGCGCCAGCAGCGATCAACCTCCGGGACTAGCGGGGGTCGAGCAGTTCTTC
>17|.|TRBJ1-1|.|TRBV7-6
CASTARDTNLGNTEAFF
TGTGCCAGCACTGCCAGGGACACGAACCTAGGGAACACTGAAGCTTTCTTT
>15|few|TRBJ2-3|.|TRBV20-1
CSASRWDLRTDTQYF
TGCAGTGCTAGCCGTTGGGACCTACGCACAGATACGCAGTATTTT
>17|.|TRBJ1-1|.|TRBV6-5
CASSTKLDYKRDTEAFF
TGTGCCAGCAGCACGAAACTGGACTATAAGAGGGACACTGAAGCTTTCTTT
>12|.|TRBJ2-2|.|TRBV29-1
CSVVGNTGELFF
TGCAGCGTTGTGGGGAACACCGGGGAGCTGTTTTTT
>16|many|TRBJ2-4|TRBD2|TRBV7-9
CASSPRLAGVKNIQYF
TGTGCCAGCAGCCCACGACTAGCGGGGGTAAAAAACATTCAGTACTTC
>17|many|TRBJ1-5|.|TRBV2
CASSFTPTGPGLQPQHF
TGTGCCAGCAGTTTCACTCCCACAGGGCCCGGATTACAGCCCCAGCATTTT
>15|.|TRBJ1-1|TRBD1|TRBV6-5
CASSRRQGRTGEAFF
TGTGCCAGCAGTCGTAGACAGGGGAGGACCGGTGAAGCTTTCTTT
>16|few|TRBJ1-3|.|TRBV5-1
CASSPGAVSSGNTIYF
TGCGCCAGCAGCCCCGGTGCAGTCTCCTCTGGAAACACCATATATTTT
>14|few|TRBJ2-3|.|TRBV5-6
CASTNNEGTDTQYF
TGTGCCAGCACCAATAACGAAGGCACAGATACGCAGTATTTT
>14|many|TRBJ1-2|.|TRBV4-3
CASSLTTGGDGYTF
TGCGCCAGCAGCCTAACGACTGGAGGTGATGGCTACACCTTC
>16|many|TRBJ2-1|TRBD2|TRBV5-5
CASSPAGGVSVNEQFF
TGTGCCAGCAGCCCGGCGGGGGGGGTCTCTGTCAATGAGCAGTTCTTC
>15|few|TRBJ1-4|.|TRBV7-6
CASSGTGFLDEKLFF
TGTGCCAGCAGCGGTACAGGATTTTTAGATGAAAAACTGTTTTTT
>15|few|TRBJ2-1|.|TRBV7-2
CASSLGGVSYNEQFF
TGTGCCAGCAGCCTGGGGGGTGTATCCTACAATGAGCAGTTCTTC
>13|many|TRBJ2-3|TRBD1|TRBV10-3
CATGTGEADTQYF
TGTGCCACCGGAACAGGGGAAGCAGATACGCAGTATTTT
>13|.|TRBJ2-5|TRBD2|TRBV10-3
CAISLAGQETQYF
TGTGCCATCAGCTTAGCGGGGCAAGAGACCCAGTACTTC
>12|many|TRBJ2-4|.|TRBV5-6
CASSLRKNIQYF
TGTGCCAGCAGCTTGCGAAAAAACATTCAGTACTTC
>16|many|TRBJ1-1|TRBD1|TRBV11-2
CASSPGRQGRGTEAFF
TGTGCCAGCAGCCCAGGCCGACAGGGCCGGGGTACTGAAGCTTTCTTT
>17|few|TRBJ2-3|TRBD2|TRBV7-2
CASSFPPGGLSTDTQYF
TGTGCCAGCAGCTTTCCCCCGGGGGGACTTAGCACAGATACGCAGTATTTT
>14|.|TRBJ2-1|TRBD1|TRBV12-3/TRBV12-4
CAMTGTGAYNEQFF
TGTGCCATGACCGGGACAGGGGCCTACAATGAGCAGTTCTTC
>14|few|TRBJ2-2|TRBD1|TRBV6-4
CASSVQGGIGELFF
TGTGCCAGCAGTGTCCAAGGGGGCATCGGGGAGCTGTTTTTT
>11|many|TRBJ2-5|.|TRBV28
CASSWLATQYF
TGTGCCAGCAGCTGGCTAGCGACCCAGTACTTC
>14|few|TRBJ2-7|TRBD1|TRBV19
CASSPGQGAREQYF
TGTGCCAGTAGTCCGGGACAGGGGGCAAGGGAGCAGTACTTC
>16|.|TRBJ2-2|TRBD1|TRBV19
CASSIVGTGRAGELFF
TGTGCCAGTAGTATAGTTGGGACAGGACGGGCCGGGGAGCTGTTTTTT
>15|few|TRBJ1-2|.|TRBV6-5
CASSYYSGPAYGYTF
.
>14|few|TRBJ1-1|TRBD1|TRBV18
CASSPTQGEVEAFF
TGTGCCAGCTCACCAACACAGGGGGAGGTGGAAGCTTTCTTT
>17|many|TRBJ2-6|.|TRBV5-4
CASRDEGGGSGANVLTF
TGTGCCAGCAGAGACGAGGGCGGAGGCTCTGGGGCCAACGTCCTGACTTTC
>14|many|TRBJ2-5|TRBD2|TRBV5-1
CASSIAGVQETQYF
TGCGCCAGCAGCATAGCGGGGGTCCAAGAGACCCAGTACTTC
>15|.|TRBJ1-5|.|TRBV6-1
CASGGRGNNNQPQHF
TGTGCCAGCGGGGGACGGGGTAATAACAATCAGCCCCAGCATTTT
>13|.|TRBJ2-7|TRBD1|TRBV29-1
CSVTGTVPYEQYF
TGCAGCGTTACCGGGACAGTCCCCTACGAGCAGTACTTC
>15|few|TRBJ1-3|.|TRBV6-2/TRBV6-3
CASSPDSGWGNTIYF
TGTGCCAGCAGTCCGGACAGCGGTTGGGGAAACACCATATATTTT
>12|many|TRBJ1-1|.|TRBV29-1
CSVIGGSAEAFF
TGCAGCGTTATAGGGGGGTCAGCTGAAGCTTTCTTT
>12|many|TRBJ2-1|.|TRBV10-3
CAISPREAEQFF
TGTGCCATCAGCCCGAGGGAGGCCGAGCAGTTCTTC
>14|many|TRBJ2-5|.|TRBV7-2
CASSLSQTQETQYF
TGTGCCAGCAGCTTGTCACAGACGCAAGAGACCCAGTACTTC
>15|.|TRBJ2-1|.|TRBV19
CASREYGTGRNEQFF
TGTGCCAGTAGGGAGTATGGGACGGGAAGGAATGAGCAGTTCTTC
>14|many|TRBJ2-7|.|TRBV20-1
CSARDRPGNSEQYF
TGCAGTGCTAGAGATCGGCCAGGTAACTCCGAGCAGTACTTC
>16|many|TRBJ2-1|.|TRBV28
CASSLEGGGSYNEQFF
TGTGCCAGCAGTTTGGAGGGGGGAGGCTCCTACAATGAGCAGTTCTTC
>15|many|TRBJ1-5|.|TRBV6-1
CASSEARDQRISQHF
TGTGCCAGCAGTGAAGCAAGGGACCAGCGAATTTCCCAGCATTTT
>18|few|TRBJ2-7|TRBD2|TRBV2
CASSRTRTSGGSSYEQYF
TGTGCCAGCAGCCGGACTAGGACTAGCGGGGGAAGCTCCTACGAGCAGTACTTC
>14|few|TRBJ2-3|TRBD2|TRBV3-1
CASSRTGGLDTQYF
TGTGCCAGCAGCAGGACGGGGGGGCTAGATACGCAGTATTTT
>15|.|TRBJ2-5|.|TRBV28
CASSSGRGGQETQYF
TGTGCCAGCAGTTCGGGCAGGGGTGGCCAAGAGACCCAGTACTTC
>15|many|TRBJ2-7|TRBD2|TRBV19
CASSPSAGVTYEQYF
TGTGCCAGTAGTCCCTCAGCGGGGGTTACCTACGAGCAGTACTTC
>14|.|TRBJ1-6|.|TRBV6-6
CASSLQGASVPLHF
TGTGCCAGCAGTTTACAGGGAGCGTCAGTACCCCTCCACTTT
>15|few|TRBJ2-5|TRBD1|TRBV7-8
CASSFGTGTQETQYF
TGTGCCAGCAGCTTTGGGACAGGGACCCAAGAGACCCAGTACTTC
>15|many|TRBJ1-1|.|TRBV5-1
CASSLRAEPNTEAFF
TGCGCCAGCAGCTTGAGGGCAGAACCGAACACTGAAGCTTTCTTT
>15|many|TRBJ1-6|TRBD1|TRBV4-1
CASSQEGQGNSPLHF
TGCGCCAGCAGCCAAGAGGGACAGGGTAATTCACCCCTCCACTTT
>14|many|TRBJ2-1|.|TRBV4-3
CASSQDGGYNEQFF
TGCGCCAGCAGCCAAGATGGGGGCTACAATGAGCAGTTCTTC
>14|.|TRBJ1-1|.|TRBV19
CASSISNWNTEAFF
TGTGCCAGTAGTATATCCAACTGGAACACTGAAGCTTTCTTT
>16|few|TRBJ2-5|.|TRBV6-5
CASSFAFGSPPRTQYF
TGTGCCAGCAGTTTCGCCTTCGGGTCACCGCCGAGGACCCAGTACTTC
>16|.|TRBJ1-4|TRBD1|TRBV5-1
CASSLDGGQVYEKLFF
TGCGCCAGCAGCTTGGACGGTGGACAGGTTTATGAAAAACTGTTTTTT
>15|many|TRBJ1-1|.|TRBV18
CASSPSGQPNTEAFF
TGTGCCAGCTCACCCAGCGGACAGCCGAACACTGAAGCTTTCTTT
>17|.|TRBJ2-2|TRBD2|TRBV19
CASSISSTGGLPGELFF
TGTGCCAGTAGTATAAGTTCGACGGGGGGGCTTCCCGGGGAGCTGTTTTTT
>15|many|TRBJ2-5|.|TRBV12-3/TRBV12-4
CASTYEGGIQETRYF
TGTGCCAGCACCTACGAAGGGGGGATACAAGAGACCCGGTACTTC
>14|many|TRBJ2-2|.|TRBV6-5
CASTKLGVTGELFF
TGTGCCAGCACTAAGTTGGGGGTAACCGGGGAGCTGTTTTTT
>17|many|TRBJ2-3|TRBD2|TRBV7-3
CASSPIGAGRSTDTQYF
TGTGCCAGCAGCCCAATTGGAGCGGGGCGTTCCACAGATACGCAGTATTTT
>15|.|TRBJ1-1|.|TRBV7-2
CASSLAGDLNTEAFF
TGTGCCAGCAGCTTAGCGGGGGACTTGAACACTGAAGCTTTCTTT
>13|.|TRBJ2-1|.|TRBV4-3
CASSQFGGGEQFF
TGCGCCAGCAGCCAGTTTGGGGGTGGTGAGCAGTTCTTC
>13|few|TRBJ2-2|.|TRBV6-5
CASSLEEAGELFF
TGTGCCAGCAGTTTGGAGGAGGCCGGGGAGCTGTTTTTT
>14|.|TRBJ1-6|.|TRBV7-9
CASNPATRNSPLHF
TGTGCCAGCAATCCGGCCACGAGGAATTCACCCCTCCACTTT
>13|many|TRBJ2-2|.|TRBV29-1
CSVPGGHPGELFF
TGCAGCGTTCCGGGCGGGCATCCCGGGGAGCTGTTTTTT